This is a list of T cell receptor beta chains from one sample in a study of blood T cell repertoires in COVID-19. The repertoire was sequenced with immunoSEQ multiplex PCR; TCRdb's copy has only in-frame clones and lacks some. The table records 84,000 or so clones, over 75% of them present only once. The sample taken for sequencing was peripheral blood. Source of these receptors: a human donor in a cohort sampled during active COVID-19. Both conserved end residues are part of each CDR3. The order of the fields is V gene, clone size, D gene, CDR3 length, J gene, CDR3 protein, CDR3 DNA. A D gene is named only where the DNA matches it firmly. Where a row states a size, it is once, few, many or the class of an expanded clone; other rows omit it.

V: TRBV9; size: .; D: TRBD2; length: 19; J: TRBJ2-3; CDR3: CASSPRRGQVLAGVDTQYF; DNA: TGTGCCAGCAGCCCCCGGAGGGGACAGGTTCTAGCGGGGGTAGATACGCAGTATTTT
V: TRBV5-1; size: .; D: .; length: 14; J: TRBJ2-5; CDR3: CASSLGTPQETQYF; DNA: TGCGCCAGCAGCTTGGGTACACCCCAAGAGACCCAGTACTTC
V: TRBV30; size: .; D: .; length: 15; J: TRBJ1-1; CDR3: CAWSVGPGGNTEAFF; DNA: TGTGCCTGGAGCGTGGGCCCCGGGGGGAACACTGAAGCTTTCTTT
V: TRBV28; size: .; D: TRBD1; length: 15; J: TRBJ1-4; CDR3: CASSPRDRANEKLFF; DNA: TGTGCCAGCAGTCCCCGGGACAGGGCTAATGAAAAACTGTTTTTT
V: TRBV9; size: few; D: TRBD2; length: 15; J: TRBJ2-7; CDR3: CASSGSSGGSGEQYF; DNA: TGTGCCAGCAGCGGGTCTAGCGGGGGCTCTGGGGAGCAGTACTTC
V: TRBV9; size: .; D: .; length: 17; J: TRBJ2-5; CDR3: CASSVAGWAGADVTQYF; DNA: TGTGCCAGCAGCGTGGCCGGATGGGCGGGGGCCGATGTGACCCAGTACTTC
V: TRBV7-7; size: .; D: .; length: 15; J: TRBJ2-5; CDR3: CASSLSWAFQETQYF; DNA: TGTGCTAGCAGCCTTAGTTGGGCTTTTCAAGAGACCCAGTACTTC
V: TRBV18; size: .; D: .; length: 14; J: TRBJ1-1; CDR3: CASSRQAPNTEAFF; DNA: TGTGCCAGCTCACGACAGGCCCCGAACACTGAAGCTTTCTTT
V: TRBV30; size: .; D: .; length: 13; J: TRBJ1-5; CDR3: CAWSGTGNQPQHF; DNA: TGTGCCTGGAGTGGGACAGGCAATCAGCCCCAGCATTTT
V: TRBV30; size: .; D: .; length: 13; J: TRBJ1-2; CDR3: CAWGVTERDGYTF; DNA: TGTGCCTGGGGGGTGACAGAGCGCGATGGCTACACCTTC
V: TRBV4-1; size: .; D: TRBD2; length: 18; J: TRBJ2-1; CDR3: CASSQMSLAGGPGNEQFF; DNA: TGCGCCAGCAGCCAGATGAGCTTAGCGGGGGGGCCTGGAAATGAGCAGTTCTTC
V: TRBV9; size: .; D: TRBD2; length: 14; J: TRBJ2-1; CDR3: CASSPQRGGNEQFF; DNA: TGTGCCAGCAGCCCCCAGCGGGGGGGGAATGAGCAGTTCTTC
V: TRBV24-1; size: few; D: TRBD1; length: 14; J: TRBJ2-7; CDR3: CATSDPRQGFEQYF; DNA: TGTGCCACCAGTGACCCCAGACAGGGCTTCGAGCAGTACTTC
V: TRBV5-5; size: .; D: TRBD1; length: 15; J: TRBJ1-1; CDR3: CASSLRTGRGTEAFF; DNA: TGTGCCAGCAGCTTGAGGACAGGTCGAGGCACTGAAGCTTTCTTT
V: TRBV12-5; size: .; D: .; length: 14; J: TRBJ2-7; CDR3: CASGRLGGGNEQYF; DNA: TGTGCTAGTGGGCGCCTTGGAGGGGGCAACGAGCAGTACTTC
V: TRBV5-4; size: .; D: .; length: 17; J: TRBJ2-2; CDR3: CASSLALGSANTGELFF; DNA: TGTGCCAGCAGCCTAGCTCTTGGGTCCGCGAACACCGGGGAGCTGTTTTTT
V: TRBV12-3/TRBV12-4; size: .; D: TRBD1; length: 13; J: TRBJ1-6; CDR3: CATSRDRNSPLHF; DNA: TGTGCCACTTCCCGGGACAGAAATTCACCCCTCCACTTT
V: TRBV9; size: .; D: .; length: 13; J: TRBJ2-5; CDR3: CASSPTGFETQYF; DNA: TGTGCCAGCAGCCCCACAGGGTTCGAGACCCAGTACTTC
V: TRBV9; size: .; D: .; length: 13; J: TRBJ1-3; CDR3: CASSAEEGNTIYF; DNA: TGTGCCAGCAGCGCAGAGGAGGGAAACACCATATATTTT
V: TRBV30; size: .; D: .; length: 15; J: TRBJ1-6; CDR3: CAWTPGVSYNSPLHF; DNA: TGTGCCTGGACCCCGGGGGTCTCCTATAATTCACCCCTCCACTTT
V: TRBV5-1; size: few; D: .; length: 14; J: TRBJ1-2; CDR3: CASSLGGNSYGYTF; DNA: TGCGCCAGCAGCCTTGGAGGGAATAGCTATGGCTACACCTTC
V: TRBV7-3; size: .; D: .; length: 15; J: TRBJ1-2; CDR3: CASSLNSGVGSGYTF; DNA: TGTGCCAGCAGCTTAAATTCTGGTGTCGGGAGTGGCTACACCTTC
V: TRBV5-4; size: once; D: TRBD2; length: 15; J: TRBJ2-5; CDR3: CASSNPAGGQETQYF; DNA: TGTGCCAGCAGCAACCCTGCGGGGGGGCAAGAGACCCAGTACTTC
V: TRBV4-2; size: .; D: .; length: 14; J: TRBJ1-5; CDR3: CASSQGGSNQPQHF; DNA: TGTGCCAGCAGCCAGGGGGGGTCCAATCAGCCCCAGCATTTT
V: TRBV2; size: .; D: .; length: 14; J: TRBJ1-5; CDR3: CASSYLNSNQPQHF; DNA: TGTGCCAGCAGTTACTTAAATAGCAATCAGCCCCAGCATTTT
V: TRBV12-3/TRBV12-4; size: .; D: .; length: 13; J: TRBJ1-1; CDR3: CASLNRDTPEAFF; DNA: TGTGCCAGCTTAAACCGGGACACACCTGAAGCTTTCTTT
V: TRBV28; size: .; D: .; length: 14; J: TRBJ1-5; CDR3: CASSHPPGDPPQHF; DNA: TGTGCCAGCAGTCACCCTCCAGGGGACCCGCCCCAGCATTTT
V: TRBV6-5; size: .; D: .; length: 13; J: TRBJ1-1; CDR3: CASMSGLGTEAFF; DNA: TGTGCCAGCATGTCAGGGTTGGGGACTGAAGCTTTCTTT
V: TRBV24-1; size: .; D: .; length: 14; J: TRBJ2-1; CDR3: CATSERGSYNEQFF; DNA: TGTGCCACCAGTGAGCGGGGCTCCTACAATGAGCAGTTCTTC